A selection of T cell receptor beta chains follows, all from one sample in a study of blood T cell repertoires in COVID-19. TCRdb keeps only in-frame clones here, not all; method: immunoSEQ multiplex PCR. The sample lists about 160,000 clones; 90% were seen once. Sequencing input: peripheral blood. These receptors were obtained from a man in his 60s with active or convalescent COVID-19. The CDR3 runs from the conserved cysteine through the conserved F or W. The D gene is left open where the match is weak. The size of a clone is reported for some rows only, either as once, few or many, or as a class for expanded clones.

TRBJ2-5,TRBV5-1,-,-,TGCGCCAGCAGCTTGGAAGGGACAAAAGAGACCCAGTACTTC,CASSLEGTKETQYF
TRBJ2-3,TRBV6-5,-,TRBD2,TGTGCCAGCAGTTACTCTTGGACTAGCGGCGATACGCAGTATTTT,CASSYSWTSGDTQYF
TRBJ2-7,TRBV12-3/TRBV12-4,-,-,TGTGCCAGCAGTAGGACAGACTCCTACGAGCAGTACTTC,CASSRTDSYEQYF
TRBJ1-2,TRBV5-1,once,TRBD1,TGCGCCAGCAGCCTAGGGACAGGGGCCCGAATCTATGGCTACACCTTC,CASSLGTGARIYGYTF
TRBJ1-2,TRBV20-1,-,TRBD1,TGCAGTGCTAGTCGAGGGGGCCTGGGCGATGGCTACACCTTC,CSASRGGLGDGYTF
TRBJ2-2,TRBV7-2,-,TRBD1,TGTGCCAGCAGCATACGACAGGGGGCTTCTGGGGAGCTGTTTTTT,CASSIRQGASGELFF
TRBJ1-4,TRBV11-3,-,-,TGTGCCATCGGGGGGACAACTAATGAAAAACTGTTTTTT,CAIGGTTNEKLFF
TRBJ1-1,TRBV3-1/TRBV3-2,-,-,TGTGCCAGCAGCCTGGGGCAGGGTCCTTTTACTGAAGCTTTCTTT,CASSLGQGPFTEAFF
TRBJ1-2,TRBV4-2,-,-,TGTGCCAGCAGCCAGGCCCTGGGGGGGCTGGTTGGCTACACCTTC,CASSQALGGLVGYTF
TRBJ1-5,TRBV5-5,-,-,TGTGCCAGCAGCTTGGTACAGGGTGGTAACAATCAGCCCCAGCATTTT,CASSLVQGGNNQPQHF
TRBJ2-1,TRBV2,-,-,TGTGCCAGCAGGGCCGACAGAAGCTCCTACAATGAGCAGTTCTTC,CASRADRSSYNEQFF
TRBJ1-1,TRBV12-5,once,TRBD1,TGTGCTAGTGGTTTGATCCACCAACAGGGGTATGACACTGAAGCTTTCTTT,CASGLIHQQGYDTEAFF
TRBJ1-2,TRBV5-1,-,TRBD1,TGCGCCAGCAGCTTGGGGGCCAGGGGGGCCTATGGCTACACCTTC,CASSLGARGAYGYTF
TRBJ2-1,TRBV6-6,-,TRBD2,TGTGCCAGCAGACAAGCGGGAGGGCCTATCAATGAGCAGTTCTTC,CASRQAGGPINEQFF
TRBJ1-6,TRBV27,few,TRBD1,TGTGCCAGCAGACCCCAACAGGGGTTCTCGCCTTCTTATAATTCACCCCTCCACTTT,CASRPQQGFSPSYNSPLHF
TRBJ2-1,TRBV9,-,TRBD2,TGTGCCAGCAACCGACTAGCGGCCTCCTACAATGAGCAGTTCTTC,CASNRLAASYNEQFF
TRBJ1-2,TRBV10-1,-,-,TGCGCCAGCAGTGACAGGGCCATGGGTGGCTACACCTTC,CASSDRAMGGYTF
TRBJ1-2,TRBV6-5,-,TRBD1,TGTGCCAGCAGTACAGGGGTAGCCTATGGCTACACCTTC,CASSTGVAYGYTF
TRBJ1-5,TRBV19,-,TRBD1,TGTGCCTGTAAGCGGGGACAGGAGAGCAATCAGCCCCAGCATTTT,CACKRGQESNQPQHF
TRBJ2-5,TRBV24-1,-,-,TGTGCCACCAGTGGGGGGGTAGGGGAGACCCAGTACTTC,CATSGGVGETQYF
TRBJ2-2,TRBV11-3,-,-,TGTGCCAGCAGCTTAGGAGGGGACAGGGAGCTGTTTTTT,CASSLGGDRELFF
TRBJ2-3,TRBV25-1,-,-,TGTGCCAGCAGTGACCCACCGGGCGGGCCTAGCACAGATACGCAGTATTTT,CASSDPPGGPSTDTQYF
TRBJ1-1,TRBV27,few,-,TGTGCCAGCAGTTTATCGACAGGAGCCTTAACTGAAGCTTTCTTT,CASSLSTGALTEAFF
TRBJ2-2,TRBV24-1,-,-,TGTGCCACCAGTGACCCAGGGTTCCCCACCGGGGAGCTGTTTTTT,CATSDPGFPTGELFF
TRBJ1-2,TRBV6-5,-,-,TGTGCCAGCAGTTACTCGAACAGGGATAATGGCTACACCTTC,CASSYSNRDNGYTF
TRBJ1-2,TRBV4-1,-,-,TGCGCCAGCAGCCAGCAGGGTTTTGGGGTGTACGGCTACACCTTC,CASSQQGFGVYGYTF
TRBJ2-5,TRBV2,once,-,TGTGCCAGCAGTGAGCGGCAGGGGAAAGAGACCCAGTACTTC,CASSERQGKETQYF
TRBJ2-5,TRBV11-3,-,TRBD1,TGTGCCAGCAGCCTACAGACAGGGAACCAAGAGACCCAGTACTTC,CASSLQTGNQETQYF
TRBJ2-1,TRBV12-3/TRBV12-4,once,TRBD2,TGTGCCAGCAGTCCGACTAGCGGTGAGCAGTTCTTC,CASSPTSGEQFF
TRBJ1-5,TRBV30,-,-,TGTGCCTGGAGTTATGACAGAAATCAGCCCCAGCATTTT,CAWSYDRNQPQHF
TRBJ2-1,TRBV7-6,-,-,TGTGCCAGCAGCTTAGGTGGGGCGACCAGCTCCTACAATGAGCAGTTCTTC,CASSLGGATSSYNEQFF
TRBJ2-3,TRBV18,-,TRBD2,TGTGCCAGCTCACCCCGACTAGCATCAGATACGCAGTATTTT,CASSPRLASDTQYF